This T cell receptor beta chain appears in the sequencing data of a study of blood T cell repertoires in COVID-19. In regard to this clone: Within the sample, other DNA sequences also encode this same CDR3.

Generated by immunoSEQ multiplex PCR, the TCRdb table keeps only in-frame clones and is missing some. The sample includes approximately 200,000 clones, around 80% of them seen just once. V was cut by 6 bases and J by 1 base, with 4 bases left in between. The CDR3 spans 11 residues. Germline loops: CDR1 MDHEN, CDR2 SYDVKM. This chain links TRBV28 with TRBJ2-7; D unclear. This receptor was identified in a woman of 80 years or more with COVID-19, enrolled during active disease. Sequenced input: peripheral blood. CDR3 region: CASSHSYEQYF. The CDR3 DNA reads TGTGCCAGCAGCCATTCCTACGAGCAGTACTTC.